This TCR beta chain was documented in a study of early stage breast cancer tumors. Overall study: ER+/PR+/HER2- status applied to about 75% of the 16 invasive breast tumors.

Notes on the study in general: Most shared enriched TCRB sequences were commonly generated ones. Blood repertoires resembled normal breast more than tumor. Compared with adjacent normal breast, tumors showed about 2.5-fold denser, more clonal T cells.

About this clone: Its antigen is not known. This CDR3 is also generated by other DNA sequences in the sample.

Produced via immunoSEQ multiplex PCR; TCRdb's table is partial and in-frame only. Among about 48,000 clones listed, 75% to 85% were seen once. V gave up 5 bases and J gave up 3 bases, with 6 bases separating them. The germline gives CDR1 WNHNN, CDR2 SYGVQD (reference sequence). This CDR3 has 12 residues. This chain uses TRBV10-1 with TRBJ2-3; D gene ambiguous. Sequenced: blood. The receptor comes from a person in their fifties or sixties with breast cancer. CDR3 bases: TGCGCCAGCAGTTATTCAACAGATACGCAGTATTTT. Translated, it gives CASSYSTDTQYF.